What follows describes a single T cell receptor (beta chain). The sample originates from a study of graft-versus-host responses after intestinal transplantation. Graft tissue was processed to release intraepithelial and lamina propria lymphocytes. The repertoire was sequenced with immunoSEQ multiplex PCR; TCRdb's copy has only in-frame clones and lacks some. This sample carries 14,000 or so clones, 77% of them seen once, and the ten largest clones take roughly 3.9%. The length of the CDR3 is 13 residues. The germline CDR1 and CDR2 sequences are SNHLY and FYNNEI. V was pared by 6 bases and J by 0 bases, with 9 bases between.

The gene calls are TRBV2 and TRBJ2-7; perhaps TRBD1 as D (6 bases). The sample consisted of ileum tissue, taken approximately 27 days after intestinal transplant. The sequence was obtained from a human patient who received an intestinal transplant, so some T cells may come from the graft donor. The CDR3 DNA reads TGTGCCAGCAGAATAGGGGGCTCCTACGAGCAGTACGTC. It encodes CASRIGGSYEQYV.